The rows below give T cell receptor beta chains drawn from one sample of a study of T cell clonotyping in hematopoietic cell transplantation. The method was immunoSEQ multiplex PCR; TCRdb's version includes in-frame clones alone and lacks a portion of them. The sample contains approximately 5,400 clones, about 80% of which appear only once. The sample was peripheral blood mononuclear cells, taken 100 days after allogeneic stem cell transplant. All receptors come from a male patient aged 60-70 years who had an allogeneic stem cell transplant, so T cells may come from the graft donor. Some clones in this sample may be carry-over from other donors' samples. Each CDR3 is given with its conserved first and last residue. The order of the fields is clone size, V gene, J gene, D gene, CDR3 protein, CDR3 DNA. D genes are given only for firm matches. Clone size is not always given. Where it is, it says once, few, many or a class for expanded clones.

size: -
V: TRBV5-4
J: TRBJ2-7
D: -
CDR3: CASSPGLAAKSSYEQYF
DNA: TGCGCCAGCAGCCCAGGGCTGGCCGCGAAGAGCTCCTACGAGCAGTACTTC

size: -
V: TRBV4-1
J: TRBJ2-7
D: -
CDR3: CASSQDPSGATVEQYF
DNA: TGCGCCAGCAGCCAAGATCCCTCGGGGGCGACGGTCGAGCAGTACTTC

size: -
V: TRBV6-6
J: TRBJ1-2
D: -
CDR3: CASSQRETDNYGYTF
DNA: TGTGCCAGCAGCCAGCGAGAGACGGACAACTATGGCTACACCTTC

size: -
V: TRBV7-8
J: TRBJ1-1
D: -
CDR3: CASSLYRNTEAFF
DNA: TGTGCCAGCAGCCTCTACAGGAACACTGAAGCTTTCTTT

size: -
V: TRBV28
J: TRBJ2-1
D: -
CDR3: CASSFGLALYNEQFF
DNA: TGTGCCAGCAGTTTTGGGCTAGCGTTGTACAATGAGCAGTTCTTC

size: -
V: TRBV10-1
J: TRBJ2-7
D: -
CDR3: CASSELTRGEQYF
DNA: TGCGCCAGCAGTGAGCTGACCCGGGGGGAGCAGTACTTC

size: -
V: TRBV5-4
J: TRBJ1-1
D: -
CDR3: CASSLDWGDTEAFF
DNA: TGTGCCAGCAGCTTGGATTGGGGGGACACTGAAGCTTTCTTT

size: -
V: TRBV5-8
J: TRBJ1-5
D: -
CDR3: CASSLAGRGLQPQHF
DNA: TGTGCCAGCAGCTTGGCCGGTAGGGGGTTACAGCCCCAGCATTTT

size: -
V: TRBV6-5
J: TRBJ1-1
D: -
CDR3: CASSTRMDKTEAFF
DNA: TGTGCCAGCAGTACGAGGATGGATAAAACTGAAGCTTTCTTT

size: -
V: TRBV19
J: TRBJ1-3
D: -
CDR3: CASSIRTSEAGNTIYF
DNA: TGTGCCAGTAGTATACGGACATCGGAGGCTGGAAACACCATATATTTT

size: -
V: TRBV5-6
J: TRBJ2-3
D: TRBD2
CDR3: CASSLKGLDGADTQYF
DNA: TGTGCCAGCAGCTTGAAGGGACTAGATGGGGCAGATACGCAGTATTTT

size: -
V: TRBV18
J: TRBJ2-5
D: TRBD2
CDR3: CASSSWTSGGAPGETQYF
DNA: TGTGCCAGCTCATCATGGACTAGCGGGGGGGCCCCTGGTGAGACCCAGTACTTC

size: -
V: TRBV5-6
J: TRBJ2-7
D: -
CDR3: CASSATSYEQYF
DNA: TGTGCCAGCAGCGCGACCAGCTACGAGCAGTACTTC

size: -
V: TRBV28
J: TRBJ1-2
D: -
CDR3: CASSRAGGGGYGYTF
DNA: TGTGCCAGCAGCCGAGCGGGCGGGGGAGGCTATGGCTACACCTTC

size: -
V: TRBV27
J: TRBJ2-3
D: TRBD1
CDR3: CASSLWLGTGGTDTQYF
DNA: TGTGCCAGCAGTTTATGGCTGGGGACAGGGGGCACAGATACGCAGTATTTT

size: -
V: TRBV5-1
J: TRBJ2-7
D: TRBD1
CDR3: CASSGDSQIVYEQYF
DNA: TGCGCCAGCAGCGGGGACAGCCAGATAGTATACGAGCAGTACTTC

size: -
V: TRBV7-2
J: TRBJ2-1
D: -
CDR3: CASSPPTTYNEQFF
DNA: TGTGCCAGCAGCCCCCCGACTACCTATAATGAGCAGTTCTTC

size: -
V: TRBV25-1
J: TRBJ2-6
D: -
CDR3: CASSEQGSGANVLTF
DNA: TGTGCCAGCAGTGAGCAGGGCTCTGGGGCCAACGTCCTGACTTTC

size: -
V: TRBV7-3
J: TRBJ2-3
D: -
CDR3: CASSLTVITDTQYF
DNA: TGTGCCAGCAGCTTAACGGTCATCACAGATACGCAGTATTTT

size: -
V: TRBV7-2
J: TRBJ1-1
D: -
CDR3: CASSLYLNTEAFF
DNA: TGTGCCAGCAGCTTATATTTGAACACTGAAGCTTTCTTT

size: -
V: TRBV2
J: TRBJ1-2
D: -
CDR3: CASKPDYGYTF
DNA: TGTGCCAGCAAGCCCGACTATGGCTACACCTTC

size: -
V: TRBV7-2
J: TRBJ1-1
D: -
CDR3: CASSLTGWLNTEAFF
DNA: TGTGCCAGCAGCTTGACAGGCTGGTTGAACACTGAAGCTTTCTTT

size: -
V: TRBV27
J: TRBJ1-3
D: -
CDR3: CASRPRGFGNTIYF
DNA: TGTGCCAGCAGGCCTAGGGGGTTTGGAAACACCATATATTTT

size: once
V: TRBV5-4
J: TRBJ2-3
D: TRBD1
CDR3: CASSTDRESTDTQYF
DNA: TGTGCCAGCAGCACCGACAGGGAGTCCACAGATACGCAGTATTTT

size: -
V: TRBV7-9
J: TRBJ2-6
D: -
CDR3: CASSFNVLRQISGANVLTF
DNA: TGTGCCAGCAGCTTTAACGTGCTAAGACAGATCTCTGGGGCCAACGTCCTGACTTTC

size: -
V: TRBV19
J: TRBJ1-4
D: TRBD1
CDR3: CASKQGAGTNEKLFF
DNA: TGTGCCAGTAAACAGGGGGCTGGGACTAATGAAAAACTGTTTTTT

size: -
V: TRBV7-6
J: TRBJ2-7
D: -
CDR3: CASSLSSSYEQYF
DNA: TGTGCCAGCAGCTTATCAAGCTCCTACGAGCAGTACTTC

size: -
V: TRBV7-3
J: TRBJ2-5
D: -
CDR3: CASSQDHGAQYF
DNA: TGCGCCAGCAGCCAAGATCATGGGGCCCAGTACTTC

size: few
V: TRBV19
J: TRBJ2-7
D: -
CDR3: CASSIVVGVRTYEQYF
DNA: TGTGCCAGTAGTATAGTTGTCGGGGTCAGAACCTACGAGCAGTACTTC

size: once
V: TRBV6-5
J: TRBJ1-1
D: -
CDR3: CASSYAPGLLGAFF
DNA: TGTGCCAGCAGTTACGCTCCGGGACTCTTGGGAGCTTTCTTT

size: -
V: TRBV10-2
J: TRBJ2-3
D: TRBD2
CDR3: CAGGEGGTDTQYF
DNA: TGCGCCGGGGGGGAGGGCGGGACAGATACGCAGTATTTT

size: -
V: TRBV19
J: TRBJ1-3
D: -
CDR3: CASSIQHPEGNTIYF
DNA: TGTGCCAGTAGTATCCAGCATCCCGAAGGAAACACCATATATTTT

size: -
V: TRBV29-1
J: TRBJ2-1
D: TRBD2
CDR3: CSVEDRTSGRVYNEQFF
DNA: TGCAGCGTTGAAGACCGGACTAGCGGGAGGGTTTACAATGAGCAGTTCTTC

size: -
V: TRBV18
J: TRBJ1-1
D: -
CDR3: CASSSANTEAFF
DNA: TGTGCCAGCTCATCGGCAAACACTGAAGCTTTCTTT

size: -
V: TRBV12-5
J: TRBJ2-3
D: TRBD2
CDR3: CASVLAGGPTDTQYF
DNA: TGTGCTAGTGTCCTTGCGGGGGGGCCCACAGATACGCAGTATTTT